This is a list of T cell receptor beta chains from one sample in a study of control samples from healthy donors and cancer patients. The protocol was immunoSEQ multiplex PCR, while the TCRdb copy is restricted to in-frame clones and leaves out a portion. This sample has 15,000 to 20,000 clones, with 86% found just once. The sequencing input was PBMCs. The source is a woman aged 70-85 years with colorectal cancer. Each CDR3 is given without its conserved first and last residue. Size is stated for part of the rows, as once, few or many counts, or as a class when the clone is expanded.

-	TRBV18	TRBJ1-2	ASLGAGKGYGYT
-	TRBV9	TRBJ2-3	ASSGAGTPGDTQY
-	TRBV7-9	TRBJ2-7	ASSLGNEQY
-	TRBV4-3	TRBJ2-6	ASSQDWTEGANVLT
-	TRBV12-3/TRBV12-4	TRBJ1-1	ASSLVQGAEAF
-	TRBV4-3	TRBJ1-1	ASSQDQGARNTEAF
few	TRBV4-2	TRBJ2-1	ASSQDAGGTYNEQF
-	TRBV15	TRBJ2-1	ATSRDKVVGIQSYNEQF
-	TRBV6-2/TRBV6-3	TRBJ2-7	ASSYRSGTAGSYEQY
-	TRBV7-2	TRBJ1-5	ASSPGGGGHNQPQH
-	TRBV7-9	TRBJ2-2	ASTTGANTGELF
-	TRBV19	TRBJ1-1	ASSIDLAANTEAF
-	TRBV3-1/TRBV3-2	TRBJ1-5	ASSPTRQSNQPQH
-	TRBV9	TRBJ2-1	ASGLADSSYNEQF
-	TRBV6-2/TRBV6-3	TRBJ1-3	ASSYSGTRNTIY
-	TRBV5-1	TRBJ2-2	ASSLSWTGNTGELF
few	TRBV24-1	TRBJ2-3	ATSDLRFGGTDTQY
few	TRBV5-4	TRBJ1-2	ASSLDSNYGYT
-	TRBV5-4	TRBJ2-7	ASSLGHPSYEQY
-	TRBV6-5	TRBJ1-1	ASSSRAPSTEAF
-	TRBV11-2	TRBJ2-7	ASYRTGAIHEQY
-	TRBV5-1	TRBJ2-7	ASSAGTSGSKYEQY
-	TRBV5-1	TRBJ1-2	ASSEQGGGSYGYT
-	TRBV18	TRBJ1-4	ASSRGTDNEKLF
-	TRBV19	TRBJ2-6	ASSMGPVSGANVLT
-	TRBV5-1	TRBJ2-2	ASRGTSGSDTGELF
-	TRBV2	TRBJ2-7	ASSILQGGLVGDYEQY
-	TRBV4-3	TRBJ2-2	ASSQGGQGVSNTGELF
-	TRBV18	TRBJ1-1	ASSPGAHTEAF
-	TRBV6-2/TRBV6-3	TRBJ2-4	ASSRTGGKNIQY
-	TRBV14	TRBJ2-1	ASSLGVSIEQF
-	TRBV6-5	TRBJ1-1	ASSYTSGQTTEAF
-	TRBV7-9	TRBJ1-5	ASSSNQGSQPQH
-	TRBV9	TRBJ2-3	ASSVVPGAGGLDTQY
-	TRBV20-1	TRBJ2-7	SASPLGLPSYEQY
-	TRBV5-6	TRBJ1-1	ASSNDLGTEAF
-	TRBV13	TRBJ2-5	ASSSQGSEWETQY
-	TRBV29-1	TRBJ2-3	SVDSTDTQY
-	TRBV9	TRBJ2-7	ASSVGTSWREQY
-	TRBV29-1	TRBJ2-6	SVQTANSGANVLT
-	TRBV19	TRBJ1-2	ASSIRTGAGYGYT
-	TRBV7-3	TRBJ1-1	ASSAGLNTEAF
-	TRBV27	TRBJ1-2	ASRWGPGQSGYT
-	TRBV1	TRBJ1-2	TSSQAGQGPNYGYT
-	TRBV18	TRBJ1-1	ASSPFVNTEAF
-	TRBV5-4	TRBJ1-2	ASSRTGDPYGYT
-	TRBV3-1/TRBV3-2	TRBJ1-1	ASSRYGQGLEAF
-	TRBV6-6	TRBJ2-5	ASSLAGRVETQY
-	TRBV5-4	TRBJ2-1	ASSIQTGGEQF
-	TRBV5-6	TRBJ2-1	ASSFGQGDPESYNEQF